A single sample gave rise to the 5 T cell receptor beta chains below, sequenced in a study of a mutant IDH1 vaccine in newly diagnosed glioma. Time point described: week 23, last vaccination. Every vaccination contained 300 ug of the mutant IDH1 20-mer peptide and was paired with topical imiquimod. Method: immunoSEQ multiplex PCR; TCRdb's copy keeps in-frame clones and lacks some. The sample includes 35,000 to 40,000 clones, roughly 76% of them seen just once. The antigens of these receptors remain unknown. The material sequenced was PBMCs, taken from a glioma patient whose treatment included an IDH1 peptide vaccine. The receptor source for this set is a middle-aged man with glioma.

The V gene is TRBV19, the J gene TRBJ1-4, with a possible D match to TRBD1 (5 bases). The CDR3 length is 12 residues. V was trimmed by 8 bases and J by 16 bases, leaving 20 bases between them. From germline, CDR1 is LNHDA and CDR2 SQIVND (reference sequence). The CDR3 region is CASLGETGSTFF. DNA of the CDR3: TGTGCCAGTCTGGGGGAAACCGGGTCTACGTTTTTT.

This clone was seen a few times. The CDR3 DNA sequence: TGCGCCAGCAGCTTGCAGGGGAACACTGAAGCTTTCTTT. This codes for CASSLQGNTEAFF. The chain has TRBV5-1 and TRBJ1-1, with D perhaps matching TRBD1 (5 bases). Per germline, CDR1 SGHRS and CDR2 YFSETQ. CDR3 length: 13 amino acids. V lost 1 base to trimming and J lost 1 base, with 5 bases between them.

This clone was found a few times. The V call is TRBV6-1, the J call TRBJ2-3, with 10 nucleotides matching TRBD2. Germline V gives CDR1 MNHNS, CDR2 SASEGT. This CDR3 is built from 15 residues. V lost 2 bases and J lost 6; bases outside the gene matches: 5. CDR3 protein: CASSEQAGGQDTQYF. The CDR3 coding sequence is TGTGCCAGCAGTGAACAAGCGGGGGGGCAGGATACGCAGTATTTT.

This clone was observed a handful of times. The V and J genes are TRBV4-2 and TRBJ1-5, with TRBD1 matching 7 bases. The germline V gene encodes CDR1 LGHNA and CDR2 YNFKEQ. The V gene end was trimmed by 0 bases and the J gene end by 9 bases; junction bases not matched to a gene: 8. This CDR3 comprises 15 residues. This CDR3 reads CASSQERGQPRPQHF. The CDR3 DNA reads as TGTGCCAGCAGCCAAGAAAGGGGGCAGCCTCGGCCCCAGCATTTT.

V gene TRBV5-4 combines with J gene TRBJ2-5; TRBD2 agrees at 15 bases. Gene TRBJ2-7 matches the end of the DNA better, so the J call may be wrong. There are 16 residues in the CDR3. CDR1 and CDR2 from the germline V gene are SGHNT and YYREEE (reference sequence). This chain's CDR3 is CASSGTSGGRIYEQYF. The CDR3 bases are TGTGCCAGCAGCGGGACTAGCGGGGGGCGGATCTACGAGCAGTACTTC.